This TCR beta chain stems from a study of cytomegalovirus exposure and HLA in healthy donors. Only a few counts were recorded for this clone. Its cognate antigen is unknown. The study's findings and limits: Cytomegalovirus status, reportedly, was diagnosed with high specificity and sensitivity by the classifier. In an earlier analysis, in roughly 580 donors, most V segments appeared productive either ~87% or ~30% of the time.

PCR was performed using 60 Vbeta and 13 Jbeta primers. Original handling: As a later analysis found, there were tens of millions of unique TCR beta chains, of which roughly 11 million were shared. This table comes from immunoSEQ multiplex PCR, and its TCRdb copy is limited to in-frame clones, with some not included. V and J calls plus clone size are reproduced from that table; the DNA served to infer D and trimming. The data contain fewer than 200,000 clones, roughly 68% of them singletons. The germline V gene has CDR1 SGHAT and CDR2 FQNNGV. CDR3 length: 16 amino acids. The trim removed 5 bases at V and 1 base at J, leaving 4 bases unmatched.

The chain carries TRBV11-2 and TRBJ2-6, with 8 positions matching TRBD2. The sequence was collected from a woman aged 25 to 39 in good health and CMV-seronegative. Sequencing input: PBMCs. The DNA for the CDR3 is TGTGCCAGCAGCCCTCCGGGGGGGTCTGGGGCCAACGTCCTGACTTTC. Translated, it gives CASSPPGGSGANVLTF.